This T cell receptor beta chain derives from a study of blood T cell repertoires in COVID-19. This clone was picked up one time. Germline trimming cut 3 bases from V and 4 bases from J; bases unmatched to any gene: 14. CDR1 and CDR2 (germline): MDHEN, SYDVKM. The length of the CDR3 is 19 residues. Generated by immunoSEQ multiplex PCR, the TCRdb table keeps only in-frame clones and is missing some. The sample yields some 200,000 clones, 92% seen once. V gene TRBV28 combines with J gene TRBJ2-3; 12 positions match TRBD2. This TCR came from a man aged 25-45 years with acute or convalescent COVID-19. Sequences were obtained from peripheral blood. As DNA, the CDR3 is TGTGCCAGCAGTTTTGGACTAGCGGGGAGCCTCCCCACGGCAGATACGCAGTATTTT. Translating gives CASSFGLAGSLPTADTQYF.